Listed here are 19 T cell receptor beta chains from one sample, sequenced in a study of T cells in narcolepsy. TCRdb's copy holds only in-frame clones and misses some; the assay was immunoSEQ multiplex PCR. The table shows roughly 35,000 clones, with approximately 86% occurring only once. The sequenced material came from CD45RA- memory CD4+ T cells from PBMCs. Receptors originate from a human donor with narcolepsy.

The rearrangement joins TRBV23-1 to TRBJ1-1; D unclear. TRBV23-1 is placed among ORFs of uncertain function. The CDR3 loop spans 11 amino acids. The V and J ends lost 0 bases and 11 bases respectively, with 7 bases between them. The CDR3, as DNA: TGCGCCAGCAGTCAATCAATAGGGGCTTTCTTT. Protein: CASSQSIGAFF.

This chain connects TRBV21-1 to TRBJ1-2; the DNA was not used to check the table's D call, TRBD1. TRBV21-1 constitutes a pseudogene. CDR3 length equals 13 residues. This CDR3 reads CASSMQGRSGYTF. CDR3 DNA: TGTGCCAGCAGCATGCAGGGGAGAAGTGGCTACACCTTC.

This chain joins TRBV9 and TRBJ2-3; 10 bases agree with TRBD2. V lost 3 bases to trimming and J lost 3 bases; unmatched junction nucleotides: 4. In germline, CDR1 is SGDLS, CDR2 YYNGEE. The CDR3 contains 15 residues. The CDR3 here is CASSAAGGETDTQYF. The DNA of the CDR3 is TGTGCCAGCAGCGCAGCGGGGGGGGAGACAGATACGCAGTATTTT.

V gene TRBV27 combines with J gene TRBJ1-3; D gene uncertain. The germline V gene has CDR1 MNHEY and CDR2 SMNVEV (reference sequence). Trimming removed 4 bases from V and 0 bases from J, with 10 bases in between. The CDR3 has 15 residues. CDR3 loop: CASSSGQSSGNTIYF. The CDR3 bases are TGTGCCAGCAGTTCCGGGCAGAGCTCTGGAAACACCATATATTTT.

This clone was counted only a few times. CDR3 region: CASSNRASINSNQPQHF. Here the CDR3 DNA reads TGTGCCAGCAGTAACAGGGCCAGCATCAATAGCAATCAGCCCCAGCATTTT. The chain employs TRBV27 and TRBJ1-5; D is possibly TRBD1 (6 bases). In germline, CDR1 is MNHEY, CDR2 SMNVEV (reference sequence). This CDR3 is built from 17 residues. V lost 5 bases to trimming and J lost 0 bases, with 17 bases between them.

This clone was detected a few times. The rearrangement uses TRBV7-9 and TRBJ1-2; perhaps TRBD1 as D (5 bases). The CDR3 covers 13 residues. Trimming took 8 bases from V and 7 from J, leaving 17 bases between them. Looked up from germline, CDR1 is SEHNR and CDR2 is FQNEAQ (reference sequence). CDR3 DNA sequence: TGTGCCAGCTCAAATGAAGGCAGGGTTGGCTACACCTTC. Translating gives CASSNEGRVGYTF.

The CDR3 loop reads CASSAGLGSYEQYF. The DNA for the CDR3 is TGTGCCAGCAGCGCGGGACTAGGCTCCTACGAGCAGTACTTC. The genes are TRBV9 and TRBJ2-7, with 8 bases identical to TRBD2. In germline, CDR1 is SGDLS, CDR2 YYNGEE. With V trimmed by 3 bases and J by 0 bases, 2 bases remained unmatched. This CDR3 spans 14 amino acids. The variable domain in full, completed from reference TRBV9 and TRBJ2-7, reads DSGVTQTPKHLITATGQRVTLRCSPRSGDLSVYWYQQSLDQGLQFLIQYYNGEERAKGNILERFSAQQFPDLHSELNLSSLELGDSALYFCASSAGLGSYEQYFGPGTRLTVT.

The rearrangement uses TRBV9 and TRBJ2-1; D tentatively reads TRBD1 or TRBD2 (5 bases each). The CDR3 loop spans 15 amino acids. Trimming shortened V by 0 bases and J by 3 bases, and 10 bases separated the two germline ends. Germline V gene lookup returns CDR1 SGDLS and CDR2 YYNGEE. The CDR3 protein is CASSVDGAGYNEQFF. The CDR3 nucleotides read TGTGCCAGCAGCGTAGACGGGGCCGGCTACAATGAGCAGTTCTTC.

This clone has a single count. The chain combines TRBV5-5 with TRBJ2-1, with a possible D match to TRBD2 (6 bases). Germline V gene sequence: CDR1 SGHKS, CDR2 YYEKEE (reference sequence). The CDR3 runs 15 residues. The germline V and J ends were trimmed by 0 bases and 5 bases, with 12 bases remaining between them. The CDR3 loop reads CASSLGGLLHNEQFF. DNA of the CDR3: TGTGCCAGCAGCTTGGGGGGACTCCTACACAATGAGCAGTTCTTC. Full variable domain (remainder filled in from reference TRBV5-5 and TRBJ2-1): DAGVTQSPTHLIKTRGQQVTLRCSPISGHKSVSWYQQVLGQGPQFIFQYYEKEERGRGNFPDRFSARQFPNYSSELNVNALLLGDSALYLCASSLGGLLHNEQFFGPGTRLTVL.

This clone was seen a single time. This sequence joins TRBV4-3 and TRBJ2-4; TRBD2 aligns across 16 bases. This CDR3 region has 21 residues. Germline loops: CDR1 LGHNA, CDR2 YSLEER. V lost 3 bases and J lost 0; bases outside the gene matches: 11. In nucleotides, the CDR3 is TGCGCCAGCAGCCAGGTCGGACCGGGACTAGCGGGGGGGCTAGCCAAAAACATTCAGTACTTC. Protein sequence: CASSQVGPGLAGGLAKNIQYF.

As to this clone: Germline is not matched at one junction end, which may reflect a read error. V and J are TRBV28 and TRBJ2-2, with unresolved D. The V gene's germline CDR1 is MDHEN and CDR2 SYDVKM. CDR3 length: 12 residues. CDR3 nucleotide sequence: TGTGCCAGCAGTACGAAGACCGGGGAGCTGTTTTTT. It translates to CASSTKTGELFF.

In this sample, this clone turned up once. The chain joins TRBV19 to TRBJ1-1; tentative D call: TRBD1 (6 bases). The CDR3 is made up of 14 amino acids. V was clipped by 7 bases and J by 0 bases, with 12 bases between them. Germline values: CDR1 LNHDA, CDR2 SQIVND (reference sequence). The DNA of the CDR3 is TGTGCCAGTAAGGACAGCTTCATGAACACTGAAGCTTTCTTT. Protein product: CASKDSFMNTEAFF.

Comments on this clone: The same CDR3 also results from other DNA sequences found in this sample. The chain employs TRBV7-2 and TRBJ2-3; D possibly corresponds to TRBD2 (7 bases). The V gene's germline CDR1 is SGHTA and CDR2 FQGNSA. The CDR3 consists of 15 residues. Between the trimmed V and J ends, which lost 2 bases and 6 bases, there was a span of 15 bases. The CDR3 sequence: CASSLRRGAPDTQYF. CDR3 DNA: TGTGCCAGCAGCTTAAGACGGGGGGCCCCGGATACGCAGTATTTT.

The chain links TRBV10-3 to TRBJ1-2; possible D gene TRBD1, 5 bases. The germline CDR1 and CDR2 sequences are ENHRY and SYGVKD. This CDR3 region has 14 residues. Trimming shortened V by 2 bases and J by 4 bases, and 11 bases separated the two germline ends. The CDR3 DNA follows: TGTGCCATCAGTGAGCCCCGGGACGGCTATGGCTACACCTTC. This gives the protein CAISEPRDGYGYTF.

V and J are TRBV9 and TRBJ2-1; D unclear. V lost 2 bases, J lost 6 bases, and 9 bases lay in between. This CDR3 has 13 amino acids. Germline values: CDR1 SGDLS, CDR2 YYNGEE. CDR3 amino acids: CASSVFSGNEQFF. For the CDR3, the DNA is TGTGCCAGCAGCGTTTTCTCCGGCAATGAGCAGTTCTTC.

The V gene is TRBV10-3, the J gene TRBJ1-2; D unresolved. Trimming removed 2 bases from V and 2 bases from J, with 6 bases in between. The length of the CDR3 is 13 residues. Germline V CDR1 and CDR2: ENHRY, SYGVKD. CDR3 loop: CAISETENYGYTF. The CDR3 DNA reads as TGTGCCATCAGTGAGACGGAGAACTATGGCTACACCTTC.

Points on this clone: The same CDR3 can be traced to other DNA sequences in this sample. This chain connects TRBV9 to TRBJ2-5; D may be TRBD2 (7 bases). Germline-derived CDR1 and CDR2 are SGDLS and YYNGEE. There are 14 residues in the CDR3. The V and J ends lost 7 bases and 0 bases respectively, with 13 bases between them. DNA of the CDR3: TGTGCCAGCTCGGGGGGCACGTACCAAGAGACCCAGTACTTC. The encoded protein is CASSGGTYQETQYF.

V is TRBV5-8 and J is TRBJ2-7, with D unresolved. The CDR3 is 11 residues long. Trimming stripped 2 bases from V and 4 bases from J, with 4 bases between. The germline gives CDR1 SGHTS, CDR2 YDEGEE. The CDR3 sequence is CASSFKYEQYF. For the CDR3, the DNA is TGTGCCAGCAGCTTTAAGTACGAGCAGTACTTC.

This chain joins TRBV13 and TRBJ1-1; D possibly corresponds to TRBD1 (5 bases). The V gene lost 6 bases and the J gene lost 4 bases, with 24 bases spanning the gap. The CDR3 has 17 amino acids. Germline assignment: CDR1 PRHDT and CDR2 FYEKMQ (reference sequence). The CDR3 DNA reads as TGTGCCAGCAGGGCTCGAGGGGTAAAAGATCTGGGCACTGAAGCTTTCTTT. Protein: CASRARGVKDLGTEAFF.